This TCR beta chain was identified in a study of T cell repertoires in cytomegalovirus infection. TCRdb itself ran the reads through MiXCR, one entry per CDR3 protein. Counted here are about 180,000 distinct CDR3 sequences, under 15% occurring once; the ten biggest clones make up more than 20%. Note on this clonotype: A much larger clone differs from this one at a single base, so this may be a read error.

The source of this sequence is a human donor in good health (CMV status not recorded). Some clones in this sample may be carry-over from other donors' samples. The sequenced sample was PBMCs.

The CDR3 DNA follows: TGTGCCAGCAGCACCGACAGTGGATATACCTACGAGCAGTACTTC. Encoded protein: CASSTDSGYTYEQYF. The V gene is TRBV7-2, the J gene TRBJ2-7; TRBD1 might be the D (5 bases). Deletions cut 5 bases from V and 2 bases from J, with 16 bases between. Per germline, CDR1 SGHTA and CDR2 FQGNSA. The CDR3 runs to 15 residues. The whole variable domain, filled in from reference TRBV7-2 and TRBJ2-7, reads GAGVSQSPSNKVTEKGKDVELRCDPISGHTALYWYRQSLGQGLEFLIYFQGNSAPDKSGLPSDRFSAERTGGSVSTLTIQRTQQEDSAVYLCASSTDSGYTYEQYFGPGTRLTVT.